The 13 T cell receptor beta chains presented below share a single source sample, sequenced in a study of blood T cell repertoires in COVID-19. Clones were read by immunoSEQ multiplex PCR, and TCRdb kept only the in-frame ones, dropping some. Found here are 84,000 or so clones, around 83% of them singletons; the top ten hold 30% to 45%. Material: peripheral blood. The origin of the receptors is a man older than 75 with active or convalescent COVID-19.

J is TRBJ2-3 and V is TRBV10-3; weak D call: TRBD2 (5 bases). Germline CDR1 is ENHRY and CDR2 is SYGVKD. Trimming shortened V by 4 bases and J by 3 bases, and 26 bases separated the two germline ends. The CDR3 is made up of 19 amino acids. The chain's CDR3 is CAISGETGPEARPTDTQYF. The CDR3 DNA reads TGTGCCATCAGTGGGGAGACCGGGCCCGAGGCCCGCCCGACAGATACGCAGTATTTT.

This rearrangement joins TRBV6-5 to TRBJ1-6; the D gene is possibly TRBD1 (5 bases). V lost 6 bases and J 9 bases, leaving 15 bases between the germline ends. The germline V gene encodes CDR1 MNHEY and CDR2 SVGAGI. The CDR3 loop spans 14 amino acids. Here the CDR3 reads CASSDSGQSSPLHF. Written as DNA, the CDR3 is TGTGCCAGCAGCGACTCAGGGCAAAGTTCACCCCTCCACTTT.

The gene calls are TRBV28 and TRBJ2-7, with a possible D match to TRBD1 (6 bases). The germline V gene has CDR1 MDHEN and CDR2 SYDVKM. V lost 7 bases to trimming and J lost 5 bases, with 18 bases between them. The CDR3 totals 14 residues. The CDR3 here is CASIHPDSPHEQYF. The DNA for the CDR3 is TGTGCCAGCATCCACCCGGACAGTCCACACGAGCAGTACTTC.

V gene TRBV5-4 combines with J gene TRBJ2-5; no clear D. Germline loops: CDR1 SGHNT, CDR2 YYREEE (reference sequence). The CDR3 has 15 amino acids. The V end lost 0 bases, the J end lost 4 bases, and 13 bases lay between the germline ends. CDR3 coding DNA: TGTGCCAGCAGCTTGGATCCAGCAGGCCGAGAGACCCAGTACTTC. This translates into CASSLDPAGRETQYF.

This clone was counted a single time. The junction differs from germline at one of its ends, possibly a read error. This chain connects TRBV5-8 to TRBJ1-2, with a tentative D call TRBD1 (5 bases). The CDR3 totals 11 residues. Germline-derived CDR1 and CDR2 are SGHTS and YDEGEE. The CDR3: CASSSGLIGPF. As DNA, the CDR3 is TGTGCCAGCAGCTCGGGACTAATTGGCCCCTTC.

The chain links TRBV10-2 to TRBJ1-6; D possibly corresponds to TRBD1 (5 bases). The CDR3 is 21 residues long. In germline, CDR1 is WSHSY, CDR2 SAAADI. With 8 bases removed from V and 1 base from J, the gap between germline ends came to 30 bases. The DNA of the CDR3 is TGCGCCAGCCTCCCTTTTCGGCTAAGGGGCCCGCACGGATCCTATAATTCACCCCTCCACTTT. It codes for CASLPFRLRGPHGSYNSPLHF.

The V and J genes are TRBV30 and TRBJ2-3; D perhaps matches TRBD2 (6 bases). Between the trimmed V and J ends, which lost 1 base and 6 bases, there was a span of 20 bases. Germline loops: CDR1 GTSNPN, CDR2 SVGIG (reference sequence). This CDR3 is built from 16 residues. The CDR3 DNA follows: TGTGCCTGGAGTGGGGAGCACCCGCGGAGGGTCGATACGCAGTATTTT. Translation: CAWSGEHPRRVDTQYF.

The V and J genes are TRBV4-1 and TRBJ2-5, with TRBD2 identical over 7 bases. Looked up from germline, CDR1 is MGHRA and CDR2 is YSYEKL. The ends lost 4 bases at V and 5 bases at J; junction bases unmatched: 10. This CDR3 comprises 15 residues. CDR3 DNA sequence: TGCGCCAGCAGCCCACGGACTAGGGAGGGGGAGACCCAGTACTTC. This encodes CASSPRTREGETQYF.

This clone was seen a handful of times. This chain uses TRBV5-1 with TRBJ2-1; TRBD2 matches at 8 bases. V lost 1 base, J lost 6 bases, and 3 bases stayed unmatched. The CDR3 has 14 residues. From germline, CDR1 is SGHRS and CDR2 YFSETQ. The CDR3 coding sequence is TGCGCCAGCAGCTTGACGGGAGGGAGCAATGAGCAGTTCTTC. Translated, it gives CASSLTGGSNEQFF.

This clone occurred a few times. The chain carries TRBV2 and TRBJ1-1, with 8 nucleotides matching TRBD1. The CDR3 runs to 14 residues. Germline CDR1 SNHLY, CDR2 FYNNEI. Trimming took 6 bases from V and 7 from J; bases not matched to a gene: 10. DNA for the CDR3: TGTGCCAGCAGCGATAGAAGACAGGGGCGTGAAGCTTTCTTT. Protein sequence: CASSDRRQGREAFF.

In this sample, this clone turned up a few times. The rearrangement links TRBV5-6 to TRBJ1-2; 9 nucleotides align to TRBD1. CDR1 and CDR2 from the germline V gene are SGHDT and YYEEEE. This CDR3 has 14 residues. V lost 6 bases, J lost 5 bases, and 8 bases stayed unmatched. The DNA of the CDR3 is TGTGCCAGCACGGGGACAGGGCTGGAATATGGCTACACCTTC. Translation: CASTGTGLEYGYTF. The variable domain in full, completed from reference TRBV5-6 and TRBJ1-2, reads DAGVTQSPTHLIKTRGQQVTLRCSPKSGHDTVSWYQQALGQGPQFIFQYYEEEERQRGNFPDRFSGHQFPNYSSELNVNALLLGDSALYLCASTGTGLEYGYTFGSGTRLTVV.

The J gene is TRBJ1-2, the V gene TRBV19; D not resolved. The CDR3 runs to 12 residues. CDR1 is LNHDA, CDR2 SQIVND, per germline (reference sequence). V lost 5 bases and J 5 bases, leaving 9 bases between the germline ends. DNA for the CDR3: TGTGCCAGTAGTTACAACAGATATGGCTACACCTTC. Translated: CASSYNRYGYTF.

CDR3 nucleotide sequence: TGTGCCAGCACGGATAGCGGGAGCTCCTACAATGAGCAGTTCTTC. It codes for CASTDSGSSYNEQFF. The rearrangement joins TRBV27 to TRBJ2-1; 9 bases are shared with TRBD2. Germline CDR1 and CDR2: MNHEY and SMNVEV (reference sequence). V shed 7 bases, J shed 0 bases, and the junction held 4 bases outside the gene matches. The CDR3 runs to 15 residues.